This TCR beta chain emerged from a study of blood T cells in healthy people across ages. Trimming pared 8 bases from V and 1 base from J, leaving 18 bases between. Germline CDR1 reads SGHVS; CDR2 reads FQNEAQ. CDR3 length: 17 amino acids. Per sample, a minimum of 6.5 million PBMCs were isolated. Using a J-beta primer mix together with a sample-barcoded 5' primer, a second PCR was run for roughly 7 to 12 cycles. MiXCR, applied by TCRdb to the 5' RACE reads, yields one record per CDR3 protein. The data show some 800,000 distinct CDR3 sequences, about 42% seen once. The sample comprised blood. The chain couples TRBV7-8 to TRBJ2-6; possible D gene TRBD1, 5 bases. The clonotype was recovered from a man in his sixties in good health. CDR3 residues: CASSDGQRFSGANVLTF. In DNA form, the CDR3 reads TGTGCCAGCTCAGACGGACAAAGATTTTCTGGGGCCAACGTCCTGACTTTC.